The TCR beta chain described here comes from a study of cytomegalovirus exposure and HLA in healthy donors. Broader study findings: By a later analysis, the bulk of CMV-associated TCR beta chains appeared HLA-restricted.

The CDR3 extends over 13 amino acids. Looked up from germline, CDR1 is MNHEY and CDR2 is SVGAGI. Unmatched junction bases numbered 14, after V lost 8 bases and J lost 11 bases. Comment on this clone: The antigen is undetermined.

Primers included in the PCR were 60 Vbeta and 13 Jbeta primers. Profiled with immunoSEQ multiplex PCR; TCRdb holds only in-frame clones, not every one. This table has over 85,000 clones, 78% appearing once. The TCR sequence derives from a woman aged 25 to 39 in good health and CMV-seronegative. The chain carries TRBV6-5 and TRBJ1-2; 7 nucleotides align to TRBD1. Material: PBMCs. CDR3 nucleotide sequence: TGTGCCAGCCGCGTTACAGGGGAGGCCGCTTACACCTTC. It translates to CASRVTGEAAYTF.